This T cell receptor (beta chain) was captured in a study of PD-1 blockade in classical Hodgkin lymphoma. Overall study results and limits: As was reported, newly diagnosed patients showed lower baseline TCR diversity than healthy donors did.

The time point: cycle 4 day 1 (C4D1), after less than 7 weeks of nivolumab. Every single patient, without exception, relapsed after autologous stem cell transplantation, and brentuximab vedotin exposure varied. Concerning this clone itself: Its antigen is not identified.

CDR1 is GTSNPN and CDR2 is SVGIG in the germline V gene (reference sequence). V gave up 1 base and J gave up 7 bases, with 8 bases separating them. The CDR3 is made up of 12 amino acids. The assay was immunoSEQ multiplex PCR, and TCRdb's table has in-frame clones only and misses some. Of fewer than 95,000 clones listed, about 83% are singletons. The sample here was peripheral blood mononuclear cells (PBMCs), taken before the fourth cycle of nivolumab. The chain carries TRBV30 and TRBJ2-4; D is possibly TRBD2 (5 bases). The source of this sequence is a human donor with classical Hodgkin lymphoma. The CDR3 sequence is CAWSGTGNIQYF. The CDR3, as DNA: TGTGCCTGGAGTGGGACGGGGAACATTCAGTACTTC.